This T cell receptor (beta chain) was recovered during a study of blood T cell repertoires in COVID-19. Study information: Researchers got acute and convalescent COVID-19 samples from the United States, Italy and Spain.

In the source study's methods: Amplifying reference gene primers gave estimates of nucleated cell counts. The assay was immunoSEQ multiplex PCR, and TCRdb's table has in-frame clones only and misses some. V, J and clone size were drawn from that table, and D and trimming were deduced from the DNA. This table has a few hundred thousand clones, approximately 90% appearing once. Trimming stripped 8 bases from V and 9 bases from J, with 11 bases between. The CDR3 loop spans 11 amino acids. The germline V gene has CDR1 MNHNY and CDR2 SVGAGI (reference sequence). The chain employs TRBV6-6 and TRBJ2-1; D remains unclear. The sequenced sample was peripheral blood. This clonotype was sampled from a woman in her 30s with active or convalescent COVID-19. CDR3: CASSRVGEQFF. CDR3 nucleotides: TGTGCCAGCTCTCGGGTGGGTGAGCAGTTCTTC.